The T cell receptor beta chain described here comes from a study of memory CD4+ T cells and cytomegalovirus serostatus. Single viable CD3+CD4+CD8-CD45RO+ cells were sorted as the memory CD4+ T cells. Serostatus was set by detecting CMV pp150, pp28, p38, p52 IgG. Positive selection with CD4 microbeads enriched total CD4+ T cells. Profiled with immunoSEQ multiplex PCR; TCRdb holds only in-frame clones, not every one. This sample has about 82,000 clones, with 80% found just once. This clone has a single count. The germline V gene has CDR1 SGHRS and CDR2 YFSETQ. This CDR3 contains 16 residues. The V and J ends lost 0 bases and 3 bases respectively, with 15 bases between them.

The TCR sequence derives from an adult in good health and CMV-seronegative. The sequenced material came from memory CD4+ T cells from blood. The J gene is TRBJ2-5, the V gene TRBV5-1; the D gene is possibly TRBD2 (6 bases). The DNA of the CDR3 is TGCGCCAGCAGCTTGGCTCTTCTAGCGCAAAAAGAGACCCAGTACTTC. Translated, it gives CASSLALLAQKETQYF.